This T cell receptor (beta chain) was recorded in a study of memory CD4+ T cells and cytomegalovirus serostatus. Single viable CD3+CD4+CD8-CD45RO+ cells were sorted as the memory CD4+ T cells. Positive selection with CD4 microbeads enriched total CD4+ T cells. Generated by immunoSEQ multiplex PCR, the TCRdb table keeps only in-frame clones and is missing some. Here the sample spans tens of thousands of clones, 65% to 80% being singletons. The CDR3 is 16 residues long. Per germline, CDR1 SGHRS and CDR2 YFSETQ. Trimming at V came to 1 base and at J to 1 base, leaving 4 bases not matched to a gene. Study outcomes and limitations: The CMV-associated TCR signature appears largely within the CD4+ memory repertoire. About two fifths of the roughly 150 known CMV-associated TCRbeta sequences appeared in CD4+ memory.

Concerning this clone itself: Antigen: not known.

The specimen was memory CD4+ T cells from blood. The TCR originated in an adult in good health and CMV-seronegative. The chain links TRBV5-1 to TRBJ1-1, with 10 bases that match TRBD1. The CDR3 region is CASSLKWDRGNTEAFF. The CDR3 DNA reads as TGCGCCAGCAGCTTGAAATGGGACAGGGGGAACACTGAAGCTTTCTTT. The variable domain in full, with the rest retrieved from reference TRBV5-1 and TRBJ1-1, is KAGVTQTPRYLIKTRGQQVTLSCSPISGHRSVSWYQQTPGQGLQFLFEYFSETQRNKGNFPGRFSGRQFSNSRSEMNVSTLELGDSALYLCASSLKWDRGNTEAFFGQGTRLTVV.